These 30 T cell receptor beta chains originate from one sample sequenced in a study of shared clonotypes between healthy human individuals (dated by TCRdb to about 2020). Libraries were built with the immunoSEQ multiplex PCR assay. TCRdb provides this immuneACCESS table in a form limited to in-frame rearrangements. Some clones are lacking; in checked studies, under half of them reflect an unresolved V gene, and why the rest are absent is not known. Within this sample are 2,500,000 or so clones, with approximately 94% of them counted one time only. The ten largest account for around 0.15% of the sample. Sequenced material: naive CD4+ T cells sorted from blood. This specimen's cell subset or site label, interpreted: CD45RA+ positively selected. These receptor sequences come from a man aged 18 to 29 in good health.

CDR3 in DNA: TGTGCCAGTAGTAGTTACTCCTCTGGAAACACCATATATTTT. Protein: CASSSYSSGNTIYF. This chain connects TRBV19 to TRBJ1-3; unclear D gene. Germline-derived CDR1 and CDR2 are LNHDA and SQIVND (reference sequence). This CDR3 is built from 14 residues. The V and J ends lost 4 bases and 0 bases respectively, with 7 bases between them.

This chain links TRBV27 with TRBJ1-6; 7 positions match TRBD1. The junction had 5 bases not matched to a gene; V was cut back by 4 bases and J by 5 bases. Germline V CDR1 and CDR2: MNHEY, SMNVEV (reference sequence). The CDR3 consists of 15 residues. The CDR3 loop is CASSSDRVNNSPLHF. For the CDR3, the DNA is TGTGCCAGCAGTTCAGACAGGGTTAATAATTCACCCCTCCACTTT.

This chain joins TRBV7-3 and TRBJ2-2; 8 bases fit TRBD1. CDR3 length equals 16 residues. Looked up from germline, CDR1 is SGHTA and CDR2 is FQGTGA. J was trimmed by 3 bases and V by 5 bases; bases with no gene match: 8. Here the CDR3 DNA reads TGTGCCAGCAGCCTACCAACAGGGGGAGACACCGGGGAGCTGTTTTTT. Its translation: CASSLPTGGDTGELFF.

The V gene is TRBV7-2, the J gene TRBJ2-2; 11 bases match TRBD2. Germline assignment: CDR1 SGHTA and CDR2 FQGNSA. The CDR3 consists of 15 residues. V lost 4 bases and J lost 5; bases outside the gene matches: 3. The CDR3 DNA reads TGTGCCAGCAGCTATAGCGGGAGGGCAACCGGGGAGCTGTTTTTT. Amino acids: CASSYSGRATGELFF. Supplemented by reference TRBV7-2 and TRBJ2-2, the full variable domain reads GAGVSQSPSNKVTEKGKDVELRCDPISGHTALYWYRQSLGQGLEFLIYFQGNSAPDKSGLPSDRFSAERTGGSVSTLTIQRTQQEDSAVYLCASSYSGRATGELFFGEGSRLTVL.

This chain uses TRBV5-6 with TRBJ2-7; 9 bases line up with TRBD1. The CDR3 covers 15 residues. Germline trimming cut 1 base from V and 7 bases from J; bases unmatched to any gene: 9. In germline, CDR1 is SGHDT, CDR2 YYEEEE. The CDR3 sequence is CASSLFWDRVGEQYF. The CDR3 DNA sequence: TGTGCCAGCAGCTTGTTTTGGGACAGGGTCGGGGAGCAGTACTTC.

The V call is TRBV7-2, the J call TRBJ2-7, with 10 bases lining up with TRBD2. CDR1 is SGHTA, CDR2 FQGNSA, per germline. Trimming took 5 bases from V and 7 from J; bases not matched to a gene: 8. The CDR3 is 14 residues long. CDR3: CASSPGLASWEQYF. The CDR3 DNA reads TGTGCCAGCAGCCCGGGACTAGCGTCTTGGGAGCAGTACTTC.

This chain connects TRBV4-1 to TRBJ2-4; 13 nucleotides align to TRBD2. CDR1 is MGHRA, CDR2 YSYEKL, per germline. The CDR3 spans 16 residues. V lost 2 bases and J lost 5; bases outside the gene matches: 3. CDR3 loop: CASSQTSGGAQNIQYF. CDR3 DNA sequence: TGCGCCAGCAGCCAAACTAGCGGGGGGGCTCAAAACATTCAGTACTTC.

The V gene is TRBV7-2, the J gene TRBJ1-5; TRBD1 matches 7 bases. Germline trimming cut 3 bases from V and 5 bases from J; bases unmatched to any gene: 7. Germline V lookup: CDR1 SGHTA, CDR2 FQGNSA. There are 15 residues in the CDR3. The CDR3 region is CASSFERGPHQPQHF. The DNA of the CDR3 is TGTGCCAGCAGCTTTGAAAGGGGGCCCCATCAGCCCCAGCATTTT. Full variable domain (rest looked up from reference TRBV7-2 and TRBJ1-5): GAGVSQSPSNKVTEKGKDVELRCDPISGHTALYWYRQSLGQGLEFLIYFQGNSAPDKSGLPSDRFSAERTGGSVSTLTIQRTQQEDSAVYLCASSFERGPHQPQHFGDGTRLSIL.

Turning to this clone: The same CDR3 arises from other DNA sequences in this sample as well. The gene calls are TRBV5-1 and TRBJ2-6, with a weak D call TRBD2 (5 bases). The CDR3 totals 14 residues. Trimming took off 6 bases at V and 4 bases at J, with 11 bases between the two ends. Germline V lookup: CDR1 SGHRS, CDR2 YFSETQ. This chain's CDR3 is CASTPGSGANVLTF. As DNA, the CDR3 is TGCGCCAGCACTCCGGGATCCGGGGCCAACGTCCTGACTTTC.

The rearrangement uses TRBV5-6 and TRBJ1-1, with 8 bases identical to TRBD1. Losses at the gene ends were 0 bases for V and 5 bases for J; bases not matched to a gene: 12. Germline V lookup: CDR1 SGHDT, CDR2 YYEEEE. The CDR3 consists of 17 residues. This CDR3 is CASSLVSGRGLSTEAFF. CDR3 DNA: TGTGCCAGCAGCTTGGTGTCGGGCAGGGGGCTGTCGACTGAAGCTTTCTTT.

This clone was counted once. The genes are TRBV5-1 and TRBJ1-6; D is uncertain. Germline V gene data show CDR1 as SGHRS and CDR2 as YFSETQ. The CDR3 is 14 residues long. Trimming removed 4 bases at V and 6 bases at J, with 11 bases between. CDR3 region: CASSPLEGNSPLHF. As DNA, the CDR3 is TGCGCCAGCAGCCCTCTTGAGGGTAATTCACCCCTCCACTTT.

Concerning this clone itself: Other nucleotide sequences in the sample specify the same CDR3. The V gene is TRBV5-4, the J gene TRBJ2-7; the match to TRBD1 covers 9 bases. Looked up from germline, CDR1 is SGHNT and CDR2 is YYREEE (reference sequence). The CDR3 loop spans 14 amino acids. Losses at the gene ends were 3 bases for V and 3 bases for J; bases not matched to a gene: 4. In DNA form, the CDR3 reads TGTGCCAGCAGCTCGGACAGGGGACTCTACGAGCAGTACTTC. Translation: CASSSDRGLYEQYF.

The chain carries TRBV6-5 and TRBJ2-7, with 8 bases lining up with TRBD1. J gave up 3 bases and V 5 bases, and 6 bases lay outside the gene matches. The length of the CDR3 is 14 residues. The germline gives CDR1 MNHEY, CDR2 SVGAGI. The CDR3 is CASSTDRGHYEQYF. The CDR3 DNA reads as TGTGCCAGCAGTACTGACAGGGGACACTACGAGCAGTACTTC.

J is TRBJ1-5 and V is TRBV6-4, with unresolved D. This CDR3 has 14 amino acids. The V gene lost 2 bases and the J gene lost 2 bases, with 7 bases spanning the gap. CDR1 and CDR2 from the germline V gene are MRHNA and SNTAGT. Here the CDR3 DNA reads TGTGCCAGCAGTGACAGGGTCGGCAATCAGCCCCAGCATTTT. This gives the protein CASSDRVGNQPQHF.

In DNA form, the CDR3 reads TGTGCCAGCAGCTTACCGGTTACCGGGGAGCTGTTTTTT. This translates into CASSLPVTGELFF. This rearrangement joins TRBV7-9 to TRBJ2-2, with D uncertain. The ends were cut back, 2 bases at V and 5 bases at J, with 6 bases in the middle. Germline loops: CDR1 SEHNR, CDR2 FQNEAQ (reference sequence). The CDR3 spans 13 residues.

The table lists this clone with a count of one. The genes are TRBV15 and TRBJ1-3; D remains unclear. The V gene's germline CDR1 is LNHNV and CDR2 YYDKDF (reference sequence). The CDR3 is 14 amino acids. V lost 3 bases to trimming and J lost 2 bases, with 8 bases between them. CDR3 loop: CATSSADPGNTIYF. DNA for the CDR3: TGTGCCACCAGCAGTGCGGATCCTGGAAACACCATATATTTT. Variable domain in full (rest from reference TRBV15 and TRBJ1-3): DAMVIQNPRYQVTQFGKPVTLSCSQTLNHNVMYWYQQKSSQAPKLLFHYYDKDFNNEADTPDNFQSRRPNTSFCFLDIRSPGLGDTAMYLCATSSADPGNTIYFGEGSWLTVV.

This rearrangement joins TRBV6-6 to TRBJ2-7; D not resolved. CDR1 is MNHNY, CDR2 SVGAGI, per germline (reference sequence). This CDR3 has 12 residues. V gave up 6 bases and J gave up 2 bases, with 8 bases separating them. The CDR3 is CASSPRTYEQYF. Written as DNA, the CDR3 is TGTGCCAGCAGCCCCAGGACCTACGAGCAGTACTTC.

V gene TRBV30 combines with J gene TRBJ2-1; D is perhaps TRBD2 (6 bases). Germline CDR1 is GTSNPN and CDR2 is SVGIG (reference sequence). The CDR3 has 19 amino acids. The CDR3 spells CAGYVEKLLTRRSYNEQFF. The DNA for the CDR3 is TGTGCTGGATACGTCGAAAAATTACTGACTAGACGCTCCTACAATGAGCAGTTCTTC. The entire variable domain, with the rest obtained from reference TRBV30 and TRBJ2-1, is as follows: SQTIHQWPATLVQPVGSPLSLECTVEGTSNPNLYWYRQAAGRGLQLLFYSVGIGQISSEVPQNLSASRPQDRQFILSSKKLLLSDSGFYLCAGYVEKLLTRRSYNEQFFGPGTRLTVL.

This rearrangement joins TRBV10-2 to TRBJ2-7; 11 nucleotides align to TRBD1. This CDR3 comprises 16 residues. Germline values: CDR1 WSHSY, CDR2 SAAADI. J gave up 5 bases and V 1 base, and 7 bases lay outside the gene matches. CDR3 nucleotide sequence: TGCGCCAGCAGTGAGTACAGGACAGGGGGCATGGACGAGCAGTACTTC. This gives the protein CASSEYRTGGMDEQYF.

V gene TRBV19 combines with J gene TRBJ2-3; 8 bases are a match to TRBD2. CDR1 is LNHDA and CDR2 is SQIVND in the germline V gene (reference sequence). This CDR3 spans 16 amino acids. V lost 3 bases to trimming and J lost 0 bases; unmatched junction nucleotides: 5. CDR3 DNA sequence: TGTGCCAGTAGTATGCTGTCGGGGGGGAGCACAGATACGCAGTATTTT. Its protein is CASSMLSGGSTDTQYF.

CDR3 nucleotide sequence: TGTGCCAGTAGTAACCAAGGAGCTAACTATGGCTACACCTTC. This codes for CASSNQGANYGYTF. V is TRBV19 and J is TRBJ1-2; D ambiguous. The CDR3 is 14 amino acids. From germline, CDR1 is LNHDA and CDR2 SQIVND (reference sequence). Trimming removed 4 bases from V and 0 bases from J, with 9 bases in between.

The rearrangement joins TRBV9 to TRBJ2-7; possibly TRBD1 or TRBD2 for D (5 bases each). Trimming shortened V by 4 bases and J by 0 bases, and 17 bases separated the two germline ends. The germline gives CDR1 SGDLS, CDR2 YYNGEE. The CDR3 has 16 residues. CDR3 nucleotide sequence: TGTGCCAGCAGCCCCACCGGGACGGGGAGCTCCTACGAGCAGTACTTC. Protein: CASSPTGTGSSYEQYF.

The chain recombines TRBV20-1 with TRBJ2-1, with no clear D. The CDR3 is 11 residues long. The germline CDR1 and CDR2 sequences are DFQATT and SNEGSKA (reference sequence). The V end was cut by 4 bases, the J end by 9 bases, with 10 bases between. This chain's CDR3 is CSATFNAEQFF. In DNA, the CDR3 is TGCAGTGCTACGTTTAATGCTGAGCAGTTCTTC.

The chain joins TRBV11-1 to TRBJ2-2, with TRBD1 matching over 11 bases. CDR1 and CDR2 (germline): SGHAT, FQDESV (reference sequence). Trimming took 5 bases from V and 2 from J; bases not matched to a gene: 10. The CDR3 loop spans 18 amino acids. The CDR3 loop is CASSARDRGEGNTGELFF. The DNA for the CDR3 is TGTGCCAGCAGCGCTAGGGACAGGGGGGAAGGTAACACCGGGGAGCTGTTTTTT.

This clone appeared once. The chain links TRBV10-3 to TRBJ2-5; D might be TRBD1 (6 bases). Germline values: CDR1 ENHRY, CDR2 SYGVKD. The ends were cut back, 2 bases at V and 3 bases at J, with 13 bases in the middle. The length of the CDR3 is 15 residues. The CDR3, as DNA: TGTGCCATCAGTGAGACAGGGAAAGGGAAAGAGACCCAGTACTTC. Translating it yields CAISETGKGKETQYF.

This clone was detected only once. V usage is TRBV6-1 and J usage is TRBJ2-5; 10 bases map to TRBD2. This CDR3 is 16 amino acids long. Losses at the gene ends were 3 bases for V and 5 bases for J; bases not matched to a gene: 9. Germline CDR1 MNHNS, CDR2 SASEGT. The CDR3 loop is CASSESASGGWETQYF. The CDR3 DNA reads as TGTGCCAGCAGTGAGTCGGCTAGCGGGGGCTGGGAGACCCAGTACTTC.

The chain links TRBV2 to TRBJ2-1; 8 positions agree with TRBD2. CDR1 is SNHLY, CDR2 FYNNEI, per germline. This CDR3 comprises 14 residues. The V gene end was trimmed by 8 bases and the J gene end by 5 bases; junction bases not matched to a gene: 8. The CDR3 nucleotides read TGTGCCAGCGGGCTAGCGGGCACCAACAATGAGCAGTTCTTC. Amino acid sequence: CASGLAGTNNEQFF. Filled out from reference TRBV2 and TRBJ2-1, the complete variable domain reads EPEVTQTPSHQVTQMGQEVILRCVPISNHLYFYWYRQILGQKVEFLVSFYNNEISEKSEIFDDQFSVERPDGSNFTLKIRSTKLEDSAMYFCASGLAGTNNEQFFGPGTRLTVL.

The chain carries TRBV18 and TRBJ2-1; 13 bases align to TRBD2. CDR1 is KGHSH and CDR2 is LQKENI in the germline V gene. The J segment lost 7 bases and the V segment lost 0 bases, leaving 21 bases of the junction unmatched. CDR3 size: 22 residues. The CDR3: CASSPPWGKGTSGTQRWNEQFF. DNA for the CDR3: TGTGCCAGCTCACCACCTTGGGGGAAAGGGACTAGCGGGACCCAAAGGTGGAATGAGCAGTTCTTC.

This CDR3 is CASSLTGHQETQYF. The CDR3, as DNA: TGTGCCAGCAGCTTAACAGGGCACCAAGAGACCCAGTACTTC. The chain combines TRBV7-9 with TRBJ2-5; a weak D match, TRBD1 (6 bases). The CDR3 totals 14 residues. The ends were cut back, 2 bases at V and 0 bases at J, with 7 bases in the middle. CDR1 and CDR2 (germline): SEHNR, FQNEAQ (reference sequence).

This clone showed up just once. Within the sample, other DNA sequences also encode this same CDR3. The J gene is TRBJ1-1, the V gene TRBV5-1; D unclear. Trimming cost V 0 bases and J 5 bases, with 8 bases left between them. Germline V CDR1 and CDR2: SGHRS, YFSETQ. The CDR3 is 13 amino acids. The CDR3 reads CASSLGGVTEAFF. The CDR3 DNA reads TGCGCCAGCAGCTTGGGCGGGGTAACTGAAGCTTTCTTT.